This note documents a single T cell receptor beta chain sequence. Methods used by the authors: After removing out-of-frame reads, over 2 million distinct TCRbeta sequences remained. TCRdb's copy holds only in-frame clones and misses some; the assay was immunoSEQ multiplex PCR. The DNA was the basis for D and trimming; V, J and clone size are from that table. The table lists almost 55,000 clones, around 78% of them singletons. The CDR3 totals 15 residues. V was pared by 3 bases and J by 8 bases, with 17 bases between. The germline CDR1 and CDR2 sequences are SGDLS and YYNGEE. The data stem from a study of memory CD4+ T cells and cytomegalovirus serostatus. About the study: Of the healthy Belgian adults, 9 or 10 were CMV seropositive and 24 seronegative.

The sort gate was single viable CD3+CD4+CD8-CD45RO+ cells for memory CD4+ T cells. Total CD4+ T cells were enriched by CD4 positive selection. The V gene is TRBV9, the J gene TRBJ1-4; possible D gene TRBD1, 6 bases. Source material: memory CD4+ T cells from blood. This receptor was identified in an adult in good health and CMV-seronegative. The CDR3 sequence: CASSAKQGNLEKLFF. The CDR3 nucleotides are TGTGCCAGCAGCGCTAAACAGGGAAATTTGGAAAAACTGTTTTTT.